The present T cell receptor beta chain was sequenced within a study of T cells after yellow fever vaccination. Overall study context: Fractions of low cell number were prepared using SMART-Seq v4 Ultra Low Input.

Synthesis of TCR cDNA relied on 5'RACE template switching, which attached a universal primer site and UMIs. Via MiXCR, TCRdb re-called the 5' RACE reads, giving one row per CDR3 protein. The sample carries some 400,000 distinct CDR3 sequences, around 6.5% recorded once. The CDR3 extends over 16 amino acids. Per germline, CDR1 SGHRS and CDR2 YFSETQ. This clonotype has at least ten counts. Its specificity is not known. A read error may account for a junction end that differs from germline. Study-wide findings and caveats: Detected again after the booster were most primary-vaccination clones, at nearly 97% CD4 and about 89% CD8. Just a small share of clonotypes turned up in the CD4 compartment as well as the CD8 compartment.

This chain uses TRBV5-1 with TRBJ2-1, with 10 bases matching TRBD2. Sequenced material: PBMCs, taken 5 days after the yellow fever booster vaccination. The receptor comes from a man aged 25-45 years who received the YFV17D yellow fever vaccine. The CDR3 protein is CASSLASGSSYNEQFF. The CDR3 bases are TGTGCCAGCAGCTTAGCTAGCGGGAGCTCCTACAATGAGCAGTTCTTC.